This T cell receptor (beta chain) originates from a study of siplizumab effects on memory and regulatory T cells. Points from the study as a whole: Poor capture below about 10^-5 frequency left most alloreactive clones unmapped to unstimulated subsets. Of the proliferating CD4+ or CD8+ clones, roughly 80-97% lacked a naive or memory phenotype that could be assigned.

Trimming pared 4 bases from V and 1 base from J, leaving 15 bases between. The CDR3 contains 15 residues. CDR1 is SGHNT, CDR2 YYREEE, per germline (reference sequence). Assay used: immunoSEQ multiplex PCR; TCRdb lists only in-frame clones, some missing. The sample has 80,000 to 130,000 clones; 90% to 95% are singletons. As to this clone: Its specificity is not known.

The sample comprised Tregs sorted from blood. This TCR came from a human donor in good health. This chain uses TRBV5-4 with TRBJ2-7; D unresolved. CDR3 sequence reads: CASSPPGLGSYEQYF. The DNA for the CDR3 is TGTGCCAGCAGCCCACCGGGTTTAGGGTCCTACGAGCAGTACTTC. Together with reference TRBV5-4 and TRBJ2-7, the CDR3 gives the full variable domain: ETGVTQSPTHLIKTRGQQVTLRCSSQSGHNTVSWYQQALGQGPQFIFQYYREEENGRGNFPPRFSGLQFPNYSSELNVNALELDDSALYLCASSPPGLGSYEQYFGPGTRLTVT.